The present entry profiles one T cell receptor (beta chain) with its context. A single record per CDR3 protein comes from TCRdb applying MiXCR to the 5' RACE reads. The sample includes a few hundred thousand distinct CDR3 sequences, around a sixth of them seen just once. Trimming took 1 base from V and 3 from J, leaving 3 bases between them. The CDR3 length is 11 residues. Per germline, CDR1 DFQATT and CDR2 SNEGSKA (reference sequence). The data are from a study of T cells after yellow fever vaccination. The material sequenced was PBMCs, taken 5 days after the first yellow fever vaccination. This TCR derives from a man younger than 35 who received the YFV17D yellow fever vaccine. The V and J genes are TRBV20-1 and TRBJ1-1; D is uncertain. The CDR3 DNA follows: TGCAGTGCTAGAGGGGACACTGAAGCTTTCTTT. Translating gives CSARGDTEAFF.